The 12 T cell receptor beta chains below come from one sample, sequenced in a study of blood T cell repertoires in COVID-19. Measured with immunoSEQ multiplex PCR; TCRdb has only the in-frame clones, and not every one. The sample has about 150,000 clones; over 65% are singletons. The specimen was peripheral blood. These receptors were collected from a man between 45 and 60 years old with acute or convalescent COVID-19.

The chain couples TRBV15 to TRBJ1-6; a possible D gene is TRBD1 (6 bases). Germline-derived CDR1 and CDR2 are LNHNV and YYDKDF (reference sequence). V dropped 8 bases and J dropped 7 bases, with 12 bases sitting between them. CDR3 length: 13 residues. The CDR3: CATHGQPNSPLHF. Here the CDR3 DNA reads TGTGCCACCCATGGACAGCCAAATTCACCCCTCCACTTT.

The chain combines TRBV13 with TRBJ2-1; 9 bases line up with TRBD1. The germline CDR1 and CDR2 sequences are PRHDT and FYEKMQ (reference sequence). This CDR3 is built from 18 residues. The ends lost 4 bases at V and 8 bases at J; junction bases unmatched: 18. CDR3 DNA: TGTGCCAGCAGCTCTAAACTGGCCGGGACAGGGATACCTCATGAGCAGTTCTTC. Its protein product is CASSSKLAGTGIPHEQFF.

J is TRBJ2-4 and V is TRBV5-1; 7 positions match TRBD1. This CDR3 is built from 18 residues. With 6 bases clipped from V and 6 bases from J, the junction kept 21 bases outside the gene matches. Germline loops: CDR1 SGHRS, CDR2 YFSETQ. The CDR3 DNA is TGCGCCAGCACCCTAACCGGGACAGTGGGGATAAGTGGAAACATTCAGTACTTC. Translating it yields CASTLTGTVGISGNIQYF. Looking up the rest from reference TRBV5-1 and TRBJ2-4 gives the full variable domain: KAGVTQTPRYLIKTRGQQVTLSCSPISGHRSVSWYQQTPGQGLQFLFEYFSETQRNKGNFPGRFSGRQFSNSRSEMNVSTLELGDSALYLCASTLTGTVGISGNIQYFGAGTRLSVL.

The rearrangement joins TRBV4-1 to TRBJ1-5, with 8 positions matching TRBD1. V lost 0 bases to trimming and J lost 0 bases; unmatched junction nucleotides: 16. This CDR3 is 21 amino acids long. Germline V gene lookup returns CDR1 MGHRA and CDR2 YSYEKL. CDR3 amino acids: CASSQDPPFGQGANSNQPQHF. CDR3 sequence (DNA): TGCGCCAGCAGCCAAGATCCCCCTTTCGGGCAGGGGGCGAATAGCAATCAGCCCCAGCATTTT.

J is TRBJ2-3 and V is TRBV24-1; a weak D match, TRBD1 (6 bases). CDR3 length equals 13 residues. Trimming pared 4 bases from V and 10 bases from J, leaving 14 bases between. CDR1 KGHDR and CDR2 SFDVKD come from the germline V gene. CDR3 sequence: CATSESLQGPQYF. CDR3 sequence (DNA): TGTGCCACCAGTGAAAGCTTACAGGGTCCGCAGTATTTT.

This rearrangement joins TRBV30 to TRBJ1-2; D call uncertain. This CDR3 contains 12 residues. V lost 4 bases and J lost 3, with 9 bases in between. Germline V gene data show CDR1 as GTSNPN and CDR2 as SVGIG (reference sequence). The CDR3 DNA is TGTGCCTGGAACGAGGGAGACTATGGCTACACCTTC. It is translated as CAWNEGDYGYTF.

In DNA form, the CDR3 reads TGTGCCAGCAGCTCGGACAGGGGCGGCAATCAGCCCCAGCATTTT. It specifies CASSSDRGGNQPQHF. This rearrangement joins TRBV11-2 to TRBJ1-5, with 9 bases identical to TRBD1. Germline V gene data show CDR1 as SGHAT and CDR2 as FQNNGV. V was pared by 4 bases and J by 2 bases, with 3 bases of the junction left unmatched. The CDR3 totals 15 residues.

The chain has TRBV5-1 and TRBJ1-4, with D unclear. The CDR3 covers 14 residues. Trimming took 5 bases from V and 0 from J, leaving 8 bases between them. The germline V gene has CDR1 SGHRS and CDR2 YFSETQ. This CDR3 is CASRSDSTNEKLFF. For the CDR3, the DNA is TGCGCCAGCAGGTCAGACTCAACTAATGAAAAACTGTTTTTT.

The rearrangement joins TRBV3-1 (or the pseudogene TRBV3-2) to TRBJ2-1; tentatively, D is TRBD2 (5 bases). In germline, CDR1 is LGHDT, CDR2 YNNKEL (reference sequence). V lost 4 bases, J lost 2 bases, and 9 bases lay in between. The CDR3 runs to 14 residues. CDR3 DNA sequence: TGTGCCAGCAGCCCCCAGAGGGCCTACAATGAGCAGTTCTTC. As protein: CASSPQRAYNEQFF.

This sequence joins TRBV5-5 and TRBJ2-5; maybe TRBD2 (5 bases). V lost 3 bases and J lost 2, with 14 bases in between. Germline CDR1 reads SGHKS; CDR2 reads YYEKEE (reference sequence). The CDR3 extends over 15 amino acids. The CDR3 DNA sequence: TGTGCCAGCAGCTCTAGCCCGGCTAGACAAGAGACCCAGTACTTC. It is translated as CASSSSPARQETQYF. The whole variable domain, filled in from reference TRBV5-5 and TRBJ2-5, reads DAGVTQSPTHLIKTRGQQVTLRCSPISGHKSVSWYQQVLGQGPQFIFQYYEKEERGRGNFPDRFSARQFPNYSSELNVNALLLGDSALYLCASSSSPARQETQYFGPGTRLLVL.

This clone was found a few times. The genes are TRBV7-8 and TRBJ2-5, with 9 bases that match TRBD1. The germline gives CDR1 SGHVS, CDR2 FQNEAQ. Germline trimming cut 1 base from V and 0 bases from J; bases unmatched to any gene: 12. This CDR3 spans 19 amino acids. CDR3 sequence: CASSLGATGGMGYQETQYF. CDR3 DNA sequence: TGTGCCAGCAGCTTAGGGGCGACAGGGGGAATGGGGTACCAAGAGACCCAGTACTTC. Full variable domain (missing parts from reference TRBV7-8 and TRBJ2-5): GAGVSQSPRYKVAKRGQDVALRCDPISGHVSLFWYQQALGQGPEFLTYFQNEAQLDKSGLPSDRFFAERPEGSVSTLKIQRTQQEDSAVYLCASSLGATGGMGYQETQYFGPGTRLLVL.

CDR3 loop: CASLPNREGYGYTF. CDR3 nucleotide sequence: TGTGCCAGTTTGCCAAACAGGGAAGGCTATGGCTACACCTTC. The rearrangement uses TRBV19 and TRBJ1-2; a possible D gene is TRBD1 (6 bases). The length of the CDR3 is 14 residues. CDR1 is LNHDA and CDR2 is SQIVND in the germline V gene (reference sequence). Trimming removed 8 bases from V and 4 bases from J, with 17 bases in between.